The 31 T cell receptor beta chains given below trace back to one sample, sequenced in a study of CD8+CD57+ T cells in acquired aplastic anemia. Genomic DNA acted as the template from which TCR beta VDJ combination and CDR3 sequence profiling were carried out. TCRdb ran MiXCR on the reads and lists one entry per CDR3 protein. The sample has around 180,000 distinct CDR3 sequences, roughly 64% seen once; the top ten hold 46%. Sequencing used sorted CD4+, CD8+, or CD8+CD57+ T cells (not recorded which) from PBMCs. Receptors were obtained from a human donor with severe aplastic anemia or a healthy control (not recorded which).

The count of this clonotype is one. The gene calls are TRBV2 and TRBJ2-3; D not certain. The CDR3 spans 12 residues. Trimming shortened V by 5 bases and J by 9 bases, and 12 bases separated the two germline ends. Germline CDR1 is SNHLY and CDR2 is FYNNEI. CDR3 loop: CASSYEGDTQYF. The CDR3 DNA is TGTGCCAGCAGTTACGAAGGAGACACGCAGTATTTT.

This clonotype appeared a single time. Mismatch with germline at one junction end may stem from a read error. The chain employs TRBV4-1 and TRBJ2-7; the D gene is possibly TRBD2 (6 bases). Germline lookup yields CDR1 MGHRA and CDR2 YSYEKL. The CDR3 is 14 amino acids. CDR3 DNA: TGTGCCAGCAGCCAGGGTAGCGGTGCCTACGAGCAGTACTTC. This codes for CASSQGSGAYEQYF.

The V call is TRBV20-1, the J call TRBJ2-3, with D unclear. Germline CDR1 reads DFQATT; CDR2 reads SNEGSKA (reference sequence). Trimming shortened V by 3 bases and J by 5 bases, and 12 bases separated the two germline ends. This CDR3 is 13 amino acids long. CDR3 in amino acids: CSARSRFGDTQYF. The CDR3 DNA reads TGCAGTGCTAGGAGTCGATTTGGAGATACGCAGTATTTT.

This clonotype was seen ten or more times. V usage is TRBV7-8 and J usage is TRBJ2-1; D not certain. CDR1 and CDR2 from the germline V gene are SGHVS and FQNEAQ. The CDR3 length is 14 residues. Trimming took off 4 bases at V and 5 bases at J, with 12 bases between the two ends. This CDR3 is CASSYFLGNNEQFF. CDR3 coding DNA: TGTGCCAGCAGCTATTTCTTGGGAAACAATGAGCAGTTCTTC. Using reference TRBV7-8 and TRBJ2-1 for the parts outside the CDR3, the full variable domain is GAGVSQSPRYKVAKRGQDVALRCDPISGHVSLFWYQQALGQGPEFLTYFQNEAQLDKSGLPSDRFFAERPEGSVSTLKIQRTQQEDSAVYLCASSYFLGNNEQFFGPGTRLTVL.

This clonotype came up a few times. This sequence joins TRBV6-4 and TRBJ2-1, with TRBD2 identical over 7 bases. Trimming removed 6 bases from V and 4 bases from J; junction bases left unmatched: 9. CDR3 length: 15 residues. In germline, CDR1 is MRHNA, CDR2 SNTAGT. The CDR3, as DNA: TGTGCCAGCAGAGCCGCCGGGGGGTTATACAATGAGCAGTTCTTC. This codes for CASRAAGGLYNEQFF.

The chain couples TRBV24-1 to TRBJ1-4; D possibly corresponds to TRBD1 (6 bases). The CDR3 loop spans 15 amino acids. The V end was cut by 3 bases, the J end by 4 bases, with 11 bases between. The germline V gene encodes CDR1 KGHDR and CDR2 SFDVKD. Here the CDR3 reads CATSDRRDINEKLFF. DNA of the CDR3: TGTGCCACCAGTGATCGGAGGGACATTAATGAAAAACTGTTTTTT.

V is TRBV2 and J is TRBJ2-3; 12 bases line up with TRBD2. Germline V gives CDR1 SNHLY, CDR2 FYNNEI. The ends lost 7 bases at V and 6 bases at J; junction bases unmatched: 8. This CDR3 is built from 15 residues. Written as DNA, the CDR3 is TGTGCCAGCAAGCGACTAGCGGGAGTTCCCGATACGCAGTATTTT. Amino acids: CASKRLAGVPDTQYF.

This chain uses TRBV5-4 with TRBJ2-7; D not certain. Germline lookup yields CDR1 SGHNT and CDR2 YYREEE (reference sequence). V was pared by 4 bases and J by 5 bases, with 13 bases between. The CDR3 totals 13 residues. CDR3 loop: CASSLPGINEQYF. The CDR3 nucleotides read TGTGCCAGCAGCCTGCCGGGTATAAACGAGCAGTACTTC.

A few counts support this clonotype. The J gene is TRBJ1-1, the V gene TRBV7-3, with 11 bases identical to TRBD1. Unmatched junction bases numbered 10, after V lost 5 bases and J lost 5 bases. Germline V gene sequence: CDR1 SGHTA, CDR2 FQGTGA. CDR3 size: 16 residues. The CDR3 DNA sequence: TGTGCCAGCAGCGGGACAGGGGGGAAGATGGGGACTGAAGCTTTCTTT. Its translation is CASSGTGGKMGTEAFF.

The V and J genes are TRBV7-9 and TRBJ2-7; D gene uncertain. Germline loops: CDR1 SEHNR, CDR2 FQNEAQ (reference sequence). The ends were cut back, 4 bases at V and 7 bases at J, with 14 bases in the middle. There are 13 residues in the CDR3. The CDR3: CASSSRGPEEQYF. CDR3 bases: TGTGCCAGCAGCTCCCGAGGCCCCGAAGAGCAGTACTTC.

This chain joins TRBV20-1 and TRBJ2-5, with D perhaps being TRBD1 or TRBD2 (9 bases each). V gave up 5 bases and J gave up 4 bases, with 17 bases separating them. CDR3 length equals 14 residues. Germline-derived CDR1 and CDR2 are DFQATT and SNEGSKA (reference sequence). DNA of the CDR3: TGCAGTGCTGCGGGGGGGGGACAGGGAGAGACCCAGTACTTC. It encodes CSAAGGGQGETQYF.

The rearrangement joins TRBV24-1 to TRBJ2-1, with no clear D. This CDR3 region has 15 residues. Germline V CDR1 and CDR2: KGHDR, SFDVKD. The germline V and J ends were trimmed by 3 bases and 1 base, with 9 bases remaining between them. CDR3 in DNA: TGTGCCACCAGTGATCGCCGGGCTTCCTACAATGAGCAGTTCTTC. The encoded protein is CATSDRRASYNEQFF.

This clonotype was detected only a few times. The V and J genes are TRBV11-2 and TRBJ1-2; the D gene is possibly TRBD1 (6 bases). This CDR3 region has 14 residues. The germline gives CDR1 SGHAT, CDR2 FQNNGV. V was cut by 3 bases and J by 2 bases, with 10 bases left in between. DNA of the CDR3: TGTGCCAGCAGCTTGGCGGGACAAAACTATGGCTACACCTTC. Its translation: CASSLAGQNYGYTF.

The chain joins TRBV2 to TRBJ2-1, with a weak D call TRBD2 (6 bases). Per the germline V gene, CDR1 is SNHLY and CDR2 is FYNNEI. This CDR3 spans 11 amino acids. V lost 8 bases and J 9 bases, leaving 11 bases between the germline ends. The CDR3: CASLGGSEQFF. The DNA for the CDR3 is TGTGCCAGCTTGGGAGGCAGTGAGCAGTTCTTC.

Of note for this clonotype: The junction departs from the called germline gene at one end, perhaps through a read error. J is TRBJ2-2 and V is TRBV9; tentatively, D is TRBD1 or TRBD2 (5 bases each). The CDR3 has 16 residues. Germline V gene lookup returns CDR1 SGDLS and CDR2 YYNGEE. Here the CDR3 DNA reads TGTGCCAGCAGCGTAGCCCAATCAGGGAACACCGGGGAGCTGTCTTGG. Amino acid sequence: CASSVAQSGNTGELSW.

This clonotype was detected ten times or more. The chain joins TRBV6-5 to TRBJ1-1; D is perhaps TRBD1 (5 bases). The V end lost 6 bases, the J end lost 7 bases, and 12 bases lay between the germline ends. This CDR3 is 12 amino acids long. Germline-derived CDR1 and CDR2 are MNHEY and SVGAGI. CDR3 residues: CASRKLGHEAFF. Written as DNA, the CDR3 is TGTGCCAGCAGAAAATTAGGACATGAAGCTTTCTTT.

This clonotype occurred a few times. The chain links TRBV2 to TRBJ2-3, with TRBD2 matching 14 bases. Germline V gene lookup returns CDR1 SNHLY and CDR2 FYNNEI. This CDR3 has 19 residues. After removal of 3 bases from V and 1 base from J, the junction contained 9 bases not matched to a gene. The CDR3: CASSEHGLAGGQGTDTQYF. The CDR3 bases are TGTGCCAGCAGTGAGCATGGACTAGCGGGGGGCCAGGGCACAGATACGCAGTATTTT.

As regards this clonotype: Mismatch with germline at one junction end may stem from a read error. This chain uses TRBV7-7 with TRBJ2-7, with 7 bases matching TRBD2. The CDR3 covers 15 residues. Germline lookup yields CDR1 SSHAT and CDR2 FNYEAQ (reference sequence). CDR3 region: CASSTHPGGSYEQYF. The DNA of the CDR3 is TGTGCTAGCAGCACCCATCCGGGAGGCTCCTACGAGCAGTACTTC.

The CDR3: CATSDSGLAGMDTQYF. CDR3 nucleotides: TGTGCCACCAGTGATTCCGGACTAGCGGGAATGGATACGCAGTATTTT. The genes are TRBV24-1 and TRBJ2-3; 12 bases match TRBD2. The V and J ends lost 2 bases and 6 bases, in that order; junction bases with no gene match: 5. Germline V lookup: CDR1 KGHDR, CDR2 SFDVKD. The CDR3 is 16 residues long.

This clonotype was seen a handful of times. J is TRBJ2-5 and V is TRBV10-3, with 13 bases matching TRBD2. J gave up 4 bases and V 10 bases, and 3 bases lay outside the gene matches. This CDR3 region has 13 residues. Germline lookup yields CDR1 ENHRY and CDR2 SYGVKD. The chain's CDR3 is CATRTSGRETQYF. The CDR3 DNA reads TGTGCCACCCGGACTAGCGGGAGAGAGACCCAGTACTTC.

The table lists this clonotype with many counts. The V and J genes are TRBV13 and TRBJ2-7, with 7 bases identical to TRBD1. Per the germline V gene, CDR1 is PRHDT and CDR2 is FYEKMQ (reference sequence). The length of the CDR3 is 16 residues. Trimming took 5 bases from V and 0 from J; bases not matched to a gene: 10. CDR3 nucleotides: TGTGCCAGCAGCGCCCGACAGGGCCACAGCTCCTACGAGCAGTACTTC. This translates into CASSARQGHSSYEQYF.

In its sample, this clonotype was seen many times. The chain links TRBV11-2 to TRBJ2-3; 8 bases map to TRBD2. The junction had 2 bases not matched to a gene; V was cut back by 3 bases and J by 0 bases. The CDR3 has 15 residues. In germline, CDR1 is SGHAT, CDR2 FQNNGV. The chain's CDR3 is CASSLSGGSTDTQYF. The CDR3, as DNA: TGTGCCAGCAGCTTGAGCGGGGGAAGCACAGATACGCAGTATTTT.

This clonotype was seen more than once but under ten times. V usage is TRBV2 and J usage is TRBJ2-7; 9 nucleotides line up with TRBD2. CDR3 length equals 14 residues. Unmatched junction bases numbered 2, after V lost 2 bases and J lost 3 bases. Germline loops: CDR1 SNHLY, CDR2 FYNNEI. CDR3 DNA: TGTGCCAGCAGTGAACATAGCGGGGGCTACGAGCAGTACTTC. Its translation: CASSEHSGGYEQYF. The complete variable domain, with remaining parts taken from reference TRBV2 and TRBJ2-7, reads EPEVTQTPSHQVTQMGQEVILRCVPISNHLYFYWYRQILGQKVEFLVSFYNNEISEKSEIFDDQFSVERPDGSNFTLKIRSTKLEDSAMYFCASSEHSGGYEQYFGPGTRLTVT.

In its sample, this clonotype was seen many times. The chain joins TRBV19 to TRBJ1-1, with D uncertain. The CDR3 runs to 14 residues. Germline-derived CDR1 and CDR2 are LNHDA and SQIVND (reference sequence). The germline V and J ends were trimmed by 3 bases and 3 bases, with 11 bases remaining between them. The CDR3 bases are TGTGCCAGTAGTATCGGCAGCTACTACACTGAAGCTTTCTTT. Amino acid sequence: CASSIGSYYTEAFF.

The V and J genes are TRBV7-8 and TRBJ2-5; D ambiguous. Per germline, CDR1 SGHVS and CDR2 FQNEAQ. Between the trimmed V and J ends, which lost 3 bases and 5 bases, there was a span of 16 bases. This CDR3 region has 15 residues. The CDR3 loop reads CASSFWATRQETQYF. CDR3 nucleotide sequence: TGTGCCAGCAGCTTTTGGGCTACCCGCCAGGAGACCCAGTACTTC. The full variable domain, with the rest looked up from reference TRBV7-8 and TRBJ2-5, is GAGVSQSPRYKVAKRGQDVALRCDPISGHVSLFWYQQALGQGPEFLTYFQNEAQLDKSGLPSDRFFAERPEGSVSTLKIQRTQQEDSAVYLCASSFWATRQETQYFGPGTRLLVL.

The genes are TRBV14 and TRBJ2-5; 8 nucleotides line up with TRBD2. Germline V gene lookup returns CDR1 SGHDN and CDR2 FVKESK. The CDR3 runs 15 residues. Losses at the gene ends were 4 bases for V and 2 bases for J; bases not matched to a gene: 6. CDR3 DNA sequence: TGTGCCAGCAGCCCCTTTAGCGGGATACAAGAGACCCAGTACTTC. Residues: CASSPFSGIQETQYF.

V and J are TRBV7-9 and TRBJ2-7; tentatively, D is TRBD1 or TRBD2 (6 bases each). The CDR3 has 15 amino acids. Germline V gene data show CDR1 as SEHNR and CDR2 as FQNEAQ (reference sequence). The V end was cut by 5 bases, the J end by 4 bases, with 18 bases between. The CDR3 DNA is TGTGCCAGCAGCCCGGAGGGGGGCGCCGGATACGAGCAGTACTTC. Its protein product is CASSPEGGAGYEQYF.

The rearrangement links TRBV5-5 to TRBJ2-7; D tentatively reads TRBD1 or TRBD2 (5 bases each). Germline V gene sequence: CDR1 SGHKS, CDR2 YYEKEE (reference sequence). This CDR3 is built from 15 residues. V was pared by 6 bases and J by 1 base, with 17 bases between. CDR3 nucleotides: TGTGCCAGCAAGAACCGGGACGCGACGTCCTACGAGCAGTACTTC. It yields the protein CASKNRDATSYEQYF. Combining the CDR3 with reference TRBV5-5 and TRBJ2-7 gives the whole variable domain DAGVTQSPTHLIKTRGQQVTLRCSPISGHKSVSWYQQVLGQGPQFIFQYYEKEERGRGNFPDRFSARQFPNYSSELNVNALLLGDSALYLCASKNRDATSYEQYFGPGTRLTVT.

This chain links TRBV5-1 with TRBJ2-5, with D possibly being TRBD2 (6 bases). Trimming left V 3 bases short and J 4 bases short, with 13 bases between. Looked up from germline, CDR1 is SGHRS and CDR2 is YFSETQ. This CDR3 has 14 residues. The CDR3 spells CASSSALALETQYF. CDR3 DNA sequence: TGCGCCAGCAGCTCCGCACTAGCTCTAGAGACCCAGTACTTC.

V usage is TRBV29-1 and J usage is TRBJ1-1, with TRBD1 identical over 10 bases. CDR1 and CDR2 from the germline V gene are SQVTM and ANQGSEA. Trimming cost V 6 bases and J 4 bases; bases outside gene matches: 8. This CDR3 comprises 14 residues. Here the CDR3 DNA reads TGCAGCGTCGACGACAGGGGGCAAGGCACTGAAGCTTTCTTT. This gives the protein CSVDDRGQGTEAFF.

The gene calls are TRBV19 and TRBJ1-1; D remains ambiguous. There are 15 residues in the CDR3. V was clipped by 1 base and J by 8 bases, with 17 bases between them. Germline loops: CDR1 LNHDA, CDR2 SQIVND (reference sequence). This CDR3 is CASSIVARSDPEAFF. CDR3 sequence (DNA): TGTGCCAGTAGTATAGTTGCCAGGTCGGACCCGGAAGCTTTCTTT.